This T cell receptor (beta chain) stems from a study of breast tumors, draining lymph nodes, adjacent tissues. Study-wide points: Luminal-like breast cancer showed significantly higher tumor–nontumor repertoire similarity than basal-like. Findings are consistent with lymph node origin and intratumoral expansion of most tumor T cells. That most tumor T cells come from lymph nodes remained unproven. Tumor repertoires ranked between lymph nodes and nontumor tissue in diversity, with V and J gene preferences.

Germline values: CDR1 MDHEN, CDR2 SYDVKM. The CDR3 spans 16 residues. The V segment lost 8 bases and the J segment 0 bases; nucleotides outside the gene matches: 9. The lymph nodes were axillary draining lymph nodes from breast cancer patients. One entry per CDR3 protein, called by TCRdb with MiXCR from the multiplex PCR reads. The table shows some 130,000 distinct CDR3 sequences, with about 20% occurring only once. The table lists this clonotype with a few counts. Antigen unknown. Sequences were obtained from axillary lymph node tissue. This receptor was taken from a female donor with breast cancer. Some clones in this sample may be carry-over from other donors' samples. The genes are TRBV28 and TRBJ2-2; 7 bases map to TRBD1. As DNA, the CDR3 is TGTGCCAGCGAGGGCGGACAGGCTACGAACACCGGGGAGCTGTTTTTT. Translated: CASEGGQATNTGELFF.